This T cell receptor (beta chain) was identified during a study of blood T cells in healthy people across ages. Combining a sample-barcoded 5' primer with a J-beta primer mix, a second PCR ran for about 7 to 11 cycles. Carrying 12 random nucleotides, a template-switch adaptor labeled each individual cDNA molecule. TCRdb re-derived calls from the 5' RACE reads in MiXCR, one entry per CDR3 protein. Among hundreds of thousands of distinct CDR3 sequences, around 48% were seen once, and the ten largest hold roughly 24%. V was shortened by 7 bases and J by 0 bases, with 7 bases between the two germline ends. Germline V gives CDR1 ENHRY, CDR2 SYGVKD. CDR3 length: 13 residues.

This clonotype originated in a man at least 80 years old in good health. Material for sequencing was blood. The gene calls are TRBV10-3 and TRBJ2-1; weak D call: TRBD2 (5 bases). The CDR3 DNA reads TGTGCCATCAAAGGGAGCTCCTACAATGAGCAGTTCTTC. Translation gives CAIKGSSYNEQFF.